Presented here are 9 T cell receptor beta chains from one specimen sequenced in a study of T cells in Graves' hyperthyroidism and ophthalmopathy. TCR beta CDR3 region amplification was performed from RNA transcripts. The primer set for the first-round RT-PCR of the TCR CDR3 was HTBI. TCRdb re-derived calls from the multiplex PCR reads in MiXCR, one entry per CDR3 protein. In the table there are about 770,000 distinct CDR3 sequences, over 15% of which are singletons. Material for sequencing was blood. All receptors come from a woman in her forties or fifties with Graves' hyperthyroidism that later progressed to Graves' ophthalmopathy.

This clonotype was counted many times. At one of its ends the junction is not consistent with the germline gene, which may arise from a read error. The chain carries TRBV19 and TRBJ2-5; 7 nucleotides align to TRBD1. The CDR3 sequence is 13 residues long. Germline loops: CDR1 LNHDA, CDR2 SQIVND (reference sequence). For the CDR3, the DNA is TGTGCCAGCAGTAGGGACAGTCAAGAGACCCAGTACTTC. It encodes CASSRDSQETQYF.

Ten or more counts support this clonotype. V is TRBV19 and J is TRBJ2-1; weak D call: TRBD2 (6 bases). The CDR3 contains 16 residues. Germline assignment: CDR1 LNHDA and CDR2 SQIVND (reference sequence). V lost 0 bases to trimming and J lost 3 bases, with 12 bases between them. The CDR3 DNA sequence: TGTGCCAGTAGTATAGACCGGGACTCCCACTACAATGAGCAGTTCTTC. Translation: CASSIDRDSHYNEQFF.

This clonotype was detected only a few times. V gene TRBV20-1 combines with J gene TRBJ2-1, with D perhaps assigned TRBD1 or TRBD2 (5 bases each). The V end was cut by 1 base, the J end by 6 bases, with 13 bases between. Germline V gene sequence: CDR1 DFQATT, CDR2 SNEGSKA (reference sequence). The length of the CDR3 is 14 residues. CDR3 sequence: CSARGSLGANEQFF. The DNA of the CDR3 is TGCAGTGCTAGAGGGTCTCTCGGGGCCAATGAGCAGTTCTTC.

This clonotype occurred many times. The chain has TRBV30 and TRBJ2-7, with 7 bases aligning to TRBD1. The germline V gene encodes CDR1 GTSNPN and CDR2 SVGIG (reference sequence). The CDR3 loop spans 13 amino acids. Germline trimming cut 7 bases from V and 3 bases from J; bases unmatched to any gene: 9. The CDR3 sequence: CASGQVNLYEQYF. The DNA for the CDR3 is TGTGCCTCCGGACAGGTGAACCTCTACGAGCAGTACTTC.

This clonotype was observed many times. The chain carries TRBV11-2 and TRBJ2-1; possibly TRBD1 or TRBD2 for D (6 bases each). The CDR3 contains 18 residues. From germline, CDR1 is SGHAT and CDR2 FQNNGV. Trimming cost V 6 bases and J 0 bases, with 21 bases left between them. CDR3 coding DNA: TGTGCCAGCAGACCATTAACGGGACACGGGAGCTCCTACAATGAGCAGTTCTTC. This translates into CASRPLTGHGSSYNEQFF.

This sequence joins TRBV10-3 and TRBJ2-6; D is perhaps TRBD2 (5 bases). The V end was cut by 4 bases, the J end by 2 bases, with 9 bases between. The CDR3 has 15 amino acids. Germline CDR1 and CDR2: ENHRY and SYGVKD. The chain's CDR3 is CAISGRGAGANVLTF. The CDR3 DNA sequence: TGTGCCATCAGTGGTCGGGGTGCTGGGGCCAACGTCCTGACTTTC.

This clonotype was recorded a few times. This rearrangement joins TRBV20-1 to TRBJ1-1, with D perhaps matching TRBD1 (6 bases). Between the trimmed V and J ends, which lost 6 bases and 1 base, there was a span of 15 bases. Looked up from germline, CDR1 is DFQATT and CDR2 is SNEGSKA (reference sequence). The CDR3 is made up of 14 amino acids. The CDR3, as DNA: TGCAGTGCGAGTAAGGACAGCCGGAACACTGAAGCTTTCTTT. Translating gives CSASKDSRNTEAFF.

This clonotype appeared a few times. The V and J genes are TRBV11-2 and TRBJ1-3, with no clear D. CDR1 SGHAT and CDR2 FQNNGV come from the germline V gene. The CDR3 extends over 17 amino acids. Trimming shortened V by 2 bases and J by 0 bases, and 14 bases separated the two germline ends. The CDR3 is CASSLTGLLSSGNTIYF. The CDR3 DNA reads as TGTGCCAGCAGCTTAACCGGGCTCCTAAGCTCTGGAAACACCATATATTTT.

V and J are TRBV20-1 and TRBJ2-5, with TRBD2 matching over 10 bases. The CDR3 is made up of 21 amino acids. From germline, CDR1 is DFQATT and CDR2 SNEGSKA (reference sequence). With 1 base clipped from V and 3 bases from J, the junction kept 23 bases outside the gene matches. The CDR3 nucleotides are TGCAGTGCTAGAGGCATAACTAGCGGGGCAATCTCCTCCCTTAGTGAAGAGACCCAGTACTTC. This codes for CSARGITSGAISSLSEETQYF.